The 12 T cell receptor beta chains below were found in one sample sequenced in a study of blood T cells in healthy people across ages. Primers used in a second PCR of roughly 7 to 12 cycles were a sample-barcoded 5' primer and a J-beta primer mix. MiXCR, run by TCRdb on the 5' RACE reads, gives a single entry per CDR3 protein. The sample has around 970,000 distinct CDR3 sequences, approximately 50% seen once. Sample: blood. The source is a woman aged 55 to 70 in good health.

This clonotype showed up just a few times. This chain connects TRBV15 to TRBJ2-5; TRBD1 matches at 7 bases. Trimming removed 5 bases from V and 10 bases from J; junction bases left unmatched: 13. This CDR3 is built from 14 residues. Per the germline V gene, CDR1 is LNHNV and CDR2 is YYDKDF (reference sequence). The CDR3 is CATSDPKTGLVQYF. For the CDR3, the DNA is TGTGCCACCAGCGACCCCAAGACAGGGTTGGTCCAGTACTTC.

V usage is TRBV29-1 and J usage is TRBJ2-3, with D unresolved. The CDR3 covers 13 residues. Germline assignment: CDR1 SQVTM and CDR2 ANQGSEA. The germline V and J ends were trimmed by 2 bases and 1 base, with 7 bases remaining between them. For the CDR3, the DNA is TGCAGCGTTGAAATGCCCGGCACAGATACGCAGTATTTT. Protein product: CSVEMPGTDTQYF.

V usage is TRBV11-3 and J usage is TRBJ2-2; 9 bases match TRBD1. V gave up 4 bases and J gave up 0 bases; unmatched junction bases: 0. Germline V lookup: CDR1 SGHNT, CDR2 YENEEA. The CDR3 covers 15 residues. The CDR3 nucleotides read TGTGCCAGCAGCTGGACAGGGGCGAACACCGGGGAGCTGTTTTTT. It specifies CASSWTGANTGELFF.

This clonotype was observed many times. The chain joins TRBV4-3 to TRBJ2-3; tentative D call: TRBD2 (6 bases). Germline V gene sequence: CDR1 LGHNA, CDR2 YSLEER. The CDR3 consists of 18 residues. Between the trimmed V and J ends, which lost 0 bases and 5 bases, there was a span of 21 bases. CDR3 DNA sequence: TGCGCCAGCAGCCAAGACCCTCCGGGAGCGCTACGGGGAGATACGCAGTATTTT. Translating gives CASSQDPPGALRGDTQYF.

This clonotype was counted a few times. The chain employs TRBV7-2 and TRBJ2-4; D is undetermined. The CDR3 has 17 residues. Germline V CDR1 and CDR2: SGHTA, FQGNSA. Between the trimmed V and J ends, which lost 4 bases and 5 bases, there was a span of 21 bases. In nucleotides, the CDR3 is TGTGCCAGCAGCTCTTGGGGTAGCCCAAGGTTGGAAAACATTCAGTACTTC. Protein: CASSSWGSPRLENIQYF.

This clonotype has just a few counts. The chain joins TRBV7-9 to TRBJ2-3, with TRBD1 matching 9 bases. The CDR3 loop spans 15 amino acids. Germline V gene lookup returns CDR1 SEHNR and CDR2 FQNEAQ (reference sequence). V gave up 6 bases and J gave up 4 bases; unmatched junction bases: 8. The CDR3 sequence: CASSRRQGVSDTQYF. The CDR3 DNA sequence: TGTGCCAGCAGTCGACGACAGGGGGTGTCAGATACGCAGTATTTT.

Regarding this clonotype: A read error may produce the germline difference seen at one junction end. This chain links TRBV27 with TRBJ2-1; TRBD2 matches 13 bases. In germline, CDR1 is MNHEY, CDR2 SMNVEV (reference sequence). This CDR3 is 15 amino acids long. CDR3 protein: CAISSGTSGTNEQFF. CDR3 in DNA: TGTGCCATCAGTTCGGGGACTAGCGGGACCAATGAGCAGTTCTTC.

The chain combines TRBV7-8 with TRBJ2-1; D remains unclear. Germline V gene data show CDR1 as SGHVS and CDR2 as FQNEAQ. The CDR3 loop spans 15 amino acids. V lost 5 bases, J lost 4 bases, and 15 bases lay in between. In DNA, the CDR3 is TGTGCCAGCAGCAAGGCCGCCGGGCGTTACAATGAGCAGTTCTTC. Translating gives CASSKAAGRYNEQFF.

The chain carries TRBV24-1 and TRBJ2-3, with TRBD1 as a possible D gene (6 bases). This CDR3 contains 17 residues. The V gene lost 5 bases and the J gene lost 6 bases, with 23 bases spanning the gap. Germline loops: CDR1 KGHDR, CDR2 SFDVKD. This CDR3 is CATSGTPGTPSPDTQYF. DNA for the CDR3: TGTGCCACCAGTGGTACCCCCGGGACACCTTCTCCTGATACGCAGTATTTT.

The CDR3 nucleotides are TGTGCCAGCAGCGTAGGACAGGGCGGATACACCATATATTTT. Protein sequence: CASSVGQGGYTIYF. The chain recombines TRBV9 with TRBJ1-3, with 7 bases that match TRBD1. The CDR3 has 14 amino acids. The V and J ends lost 0 bases and 8 bases, in that order; junction bases with no gene match: 5. CDR1 and CDR2 from the germline V gene are SGDLS and YYNGEE.

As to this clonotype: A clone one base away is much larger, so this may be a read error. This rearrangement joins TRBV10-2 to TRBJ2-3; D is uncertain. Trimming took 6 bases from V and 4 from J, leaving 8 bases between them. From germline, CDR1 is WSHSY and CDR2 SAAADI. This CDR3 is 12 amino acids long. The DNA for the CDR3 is TGCGCCAGCAGCTCCCACGCAGATACGCAGTATTTT. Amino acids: CASSSHADTQYF.

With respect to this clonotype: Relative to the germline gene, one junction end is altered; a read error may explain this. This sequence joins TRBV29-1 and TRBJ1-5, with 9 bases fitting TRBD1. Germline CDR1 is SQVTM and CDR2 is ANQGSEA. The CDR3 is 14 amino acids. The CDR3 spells CGVGEGQGHQPQHF. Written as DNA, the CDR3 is TGCGGCGTTGGTGAGGGACAGGGTCATCAGCCCCAGCATTTT.